Listed below are T cell receptor beta chains from one sample, sequenced in a study of shared clonotypes between healthy human individuals. Only in-frame clones appear in the TCRdb table, and some are missing; sequencing was by immunoSEQ multiplex PCR. Of over a million clones in the sample, roughly 96% were seen once. Sample: naive CD4+ T cells sorted from blood. The receptors shown here come from a man younger than 40 in good health. Each CDR3 is given with its conserved first and last residue. D genes are given only for firm matches. Size is stated for part of the rows, as once, few or many counts, or as a class when the clone is expanded.

v_call,d_call,j_call,clone_size,cdr3_nt,cdr3_aa
TRBV19,NA,TRBJ2-7,NA,TGTGCCAGTAGTATAGATCTGACGACCGGGACCCACTACGAGCAGTACTTC,CASSIDLTTGTHYEQYF
TRBV19,NA,TRBJ1-1,NA,TGTGCCAGTACCCAATACCCGGCCCTAACACAGGGGAACACTGAAGCTTTCTTT,CASTQYPALTQGNTEAFF
TRBV5-1,TRBD2,TRBJ2-2,NA,TGCGCCAGCACCAAGGGACTAGCGGGAGTGAACACCGGGGAGCTGTTTTTT,CASTKGLAGVNTGELFF
TRBV29-1,TRBD1,TRBJ2-5,NA,TGCAGCGTTGTGACCCAGGGGGCCGAAGAGACCCAGTACTTC,CSVVTQGAEETQYF
TRBV5-1,NA,TRBJ2-2,NA,TGCGCCAGCTCCTACACGACTAACACCGGGGAGCTGTTTTTT,CASSYTTNTGELFF
TRBV2,NA,TRBJ1-6,NA,TGTGCCAGCGTCCGTCTGGTCCCGAATTCACCCCTCCACTTT,CASVRLVPNSPLHF
TRBV15,TRBD1,TRBJ1-2,NA,TGTGCCACCAGCAGAGCGGACAGGGTACAAGGTGGCTACACCTTC,CATSRADRVQGGYTF
TRBV5-4,TRBD1,TRBJ1-1,NA,TGTGCCAGCAGCCCGACCCCGGGACAGGGGGCGACTGAAGCTTTCTTT,CASSPTPGQGATEAFF
TRBV11-2,NA,TRBJ1-2,NA,TGTGCCAGCAGCTTGCTGGGGAGTCGTGGCTACACCTTC,CASSLLGSRGYTF
TRBV7-9,NA,TRBJ2-2,NA,TGTGCCAGCAGCTTCCCAAGGGATCACACCGGGGAGCTGTTTTTT,CASSFPRDHTGELFF
TRBV19,NA,TRBJ1-1,once,TGTGCCAGTAGTACCCACCCGATAAGTGGAGCTGAAGCTTTCTTT,CASSTHPISGAEAFF
TRBV18,NA,TRBJ2-7,NA,TGTGCCAGCTCATCCCAAAATTACGAGCAGTACTTC,CASSSQNYEQYF
TRBV10-3,TRBD2,TRBJ2-3,NA,TGTGCCATCAGTGAAGGGGCTAGCGGAATCACAGATACGCAGTATTTT,CAISEGASGITDTQYF
TRBV7-3,TRBD2,TRBJ2-1,NA,TGTGCCAGCAGCTTACTAGCGGGGTCGTCCAATGAGCAGTTCTTC,CASSLLAGSSNEQFF
TRBV4-3,NA,TRBJ1-2,NA,TGCGCCAGCAGCCAATCCGGTAGAGGGAGCTATGGCTACACCTTC,CASSQSGRGSYGYTF
TRBV18,NA,TRBJ2-7,NA,TGTGCCAGCTCATTCGTCATTGGGGACGAGCAGTACTTC,CASSFVIGDEQYF
TRBV5-1,TRBD1,TRBJ2-7,NA,TGCGCCAGCAGCTTAGGACAGGGGGCCTACGAGCAGTACTTC,CASSLGQGAYEQYF
TRBV9,TRBD2,TRBJ2-1,NA,TGTGCCAGCAGCGTAAACCCTAGCGGAGCTTACAATGAGCAGTTCTTC,CASSVNPSGAYNEQFF
TRBV9,TRBD2,TRBJ2-2,NA,TGTGCCAGCAGCGTAGCCCCTAGCGGGAATCACGGGGAGCTGTTTTTT,CASSVAPSGNHGELFF
TRBV5-4,TRBD2,TRBJ2-2,NA,TGTGCCAGCAGCTCCGGGACTAGCGGGAGGGACACCGGGGAGCTGTTTTTT,CASSSGTSGRDTGELFF
TRBV2,TRBD2,TRBJ2-7,NA,TGTGCCAGCAGGGGACTAGCGGGGTACGAGCAGTACTTC,CASRGLAGYEQYF
TRBV7-6,NA,TRBJ1-5,once,TGTGCCAGCAGCTTATTTGCGGGAGGGAGCAATCAGCCCCAGCATTTT,CASSLFAGGSNQPQHF
TRBV7-8,NA,TRBJ2-7,NA,TGTGCCAGCAGCTTAGAGACGAATCCTTCTATCCCGGGAAACGAGCAGTACTTC,CASSLETNPSIPGNEQYF
TRBV7-6,NA,TRBJ2-7,NA,TGTGCCAGCAGCTCCACAGGGACTTACACAGCCTACGAGCAGTACTTC,CASSSTGTYTAYEQYF
TRBV4-3,TRBD2,TRBJ2-5,NA,TGCGCCAGCAGCCAAGATCTAGCGGGAGGATCGGAGACCCAGTACTTC,CASSQDLAGGSETQYF
TRBV6-4,NA,TRBJ1-5,NA,TGTGCCAGCAGTGGTCAAACAGGGTCCAATCTCAATCAGCCCCAGCATTTT,CASSGQTGSNLNQPQHF
TRBV9,NA,TRBJ1-2,NA,TGTGCCAGCAGCGTAACAGGCAGGGATCGTGGCTACACCTTC,CASSVTGRDRGYTF
TRBV30,TRBD1,TRBJ1-2,once,TGTGCCTGGAGTGGACAGGGGGCCCGAGGCTACACCTTC,CAWSGQGARGYTF
TRBV6-6,TRBD2,TRBJ2-7,NA,TGTGCCAGCAGTCCGACGGGCGCGGGAGATGACGAGCAGTACTTC,CASSPTGAGDDEQYF
TRBV7-9,TRBD1,TRBJ1-5,NA,TGTGCCAGCAGCTCCTCGGGACAGCTCTTCAATCAGCCCCAGCATTTT,CASSSSGQLFNQPQHF